One sample yielded the 8 T cell receptor beta chains listed below, sequenced in a study of blood T cell repertoires in COVID-19. Clones were read by immunoSEQ multiplex PCR, and TCRdb kept only the in-frame ones, dropping some. The table records hundreds of thousands of clones, about 88% of them present only once. The sample taken for sequencing was peripheral blood. These receptors all come from a man between 18 and 35 years old with COVID-19, enrolled during active disease.

The chain carries TRBV14 and TRBJ1-6; TRBD1 matches 7 bases. The CDR3 extends over 16 amino acids. CDR1 SGHDN and CDR2 FVKESK come from the germline V gene. V shed 3 bases, J shed 6 bases, and the junction held 8 bases outside the gene matches. The CDR3 region has the DNA TGTGCCAGCAGCCATCGAACCGGGACAGCTAATTCACCCCTCCACTTT. This codes for CASSHRTGTANSPLHF.

This chain joins TRBV28 and TRBJ2-1; TRBD1 aligns across 7 bases. Trimming took 7 bases from V and 0 from J; bases not matched to a gene: 3. Germline loops: CDR1 MDHEN, CDR2 SYDVKM. This CDR3 region has 14 residues. The CDR3, as DNA: TGTGCCAGCATTCAGGGGGACTCCTACAATGAGCAGTTCTTC. Protein sequence: CASIQGDSYNEQFF.

The gene calls are TRBV4-1 and TRBJ2-4, with D unclear. This CDR3 region has 15 residues. Trimming pared 0 bases from V and 2 bases from J, leaving 8 bases between. Looked up from germline, CDR1 is MGHRA and CDR2 is YSYEKL. The CDR3 nucleotides are TGCGCCAGCAGCCAAGAGCCTATAACCAAAAACATTCAGTACTTC. Translating it yields CASSQEPITKNIQYF.

The chain links TRBV2 to TRBJ2-1; D perhaps matches TRBD1 (6 bases). Germline V gene sequence: CDR1 SNHLY, CDR2 FYNNEI. The germline V and J ends were trimmed by 8 bases and 9 bases, with 20 bases remaining between them. The CDR3 has 14 amino acids. The CDR3 here is CASSVGQGGSEQFF. In nucleotides, the CDR3 is TGTGCCAGCTCAGTGGGACAAGGAGGTAGTGAGCAGTTCTTC.

The V and J genes are TRBV5-4 and TRBJ1-2; 8 nucleotides line up with TRBD1. Germline assignment: CDR1 SGHNT and CDR2 YYREEE (reference sequence). The CDR3 contains 14 residues. With 5 bases clipped from V and 7 bases from J, the junction kept 10 bases outside the gene matches. The CDR3: CASRHSGGGPGYTF. The CDR3 DNA reads as TGTGCCAGCAGACACTCAGGGGGCGGACCTGGCTACACCTTC.

The genes are TRBV11-2 and TRBJ2-3, with 8 bases identical to TRBD2. The CDR3 length is 17 residues. Trimming took 2 bases from V and 2 from J; bases not matched to a gene: 9. CDR1 is SGHAT and CDR2 is FQNNGV in the germline V gene. The CDR3 bases are TGTGCCAGCAGCTTACGGAGCGGGAGTTCGCTCACAGATACGCAGTATTTT. It yields the protein CASSLRSGSSLTDTQYF. Drawing the rest from reference TRBV11-2 and TRBJ2-3, the complete variable domain is EAGVAQSPRYKIIEKRQSVAFWCNPISGHATLYWYQQILGQGPKLLIQFQNNGVVDDSQLPKDRFSAERLKGVDSTLKIQPAKLEDSAVYLCASSLRSGSSLTDTQYFGPGTRLTVL.

V and J are TRBV5-8 and TRBJ1-4; 7 bases align to TRBD1. The CDR3 has 15 residues. V was clipped by 7 bases and J by 2 bases; unmatched bases: 8. Germline assignment: CDR1 SGHTS and CDR2 YDEGEE. The CDR3 DNA is TGTGCCAGCGGAGACAGGGTGATTACTAATGAAAAACTGTTTTTT. Amino acids: CASGDRVITNEKLFF.

The chain has TRBV12-3 or TRBV12-4 and TRBJ2-7, with D perhaps matching TRBD2 (5 bases). This CDR3 contains 12 residues. V was trimmed by 5 bases and J by 6 bases, leaving 11 bases between them. For the CDR3, the DNA is TGTGCCAGCAGTCCCGGGAACAGCGAGCAGTACTTC. This encodes CASSPGNSEQYF.